The T cell receptor (beta chain) described here comes from a study of OX40 agonist ivuxolimab in advanced cancers. Across the study: Hepatocellular carcinoma, melanoma, renal cell or head and neck cancer affected the dose-escalation patients. Treatment received earlier with anti-PD-1, anti-PD-L1 or anti-CTLA-4 agents was allowed, and more than 35% had some.

V was shortened by 3 bases and J by 4 bases, with 10 bases between the two germline ends. In germline, CDR1 is KGHSH, CDR2 LQKENI. The CDR3 covers 13 residues. Profiling relied on immunoSEQ multiplex PCR, and the TCRdb table lists in-frame clones only, not all of them. This sample yields 60,000 to 75,000 clones, of which roughly 80% are seen a single time; over 0.95% belongs to the top ten. Specimen: CD4+ or CD8+ T cells sorted from blood, collected in a trial of the OX40 agonist ivuxolimab. This TCR was recovered from an adult with an advanced solid tumor such as melanoma, head and neck, liver or kidney cancer. The chain combines TRBV18 with TRBJ2-7; the D is unclear. CDR3 DNA sequence: TGTGCCAGCTCACCTCCAACGGTTTACGAGCAGTACTTC. It encodes CASSPPTVYEQYF.